This TCR beta chain comes out of a study of T-cell reconstitution after alpha-beta-depleted transplantation in children. A library of TCRbeta sequences, prepared with unique molecular identifiers, was generated. TCRdb passed the PCR reads through MiXCR, listing each CDR3 protein once. The sample has 550,000 to 800,000 distinct CDR3 sequences; about an eighth are singletons. This clonotype has at least ten counts. Its antigen remains unidentified. Study conclusions and caveats: Reportedly, alpha-beta T cells present about two months post-transplant originated from several hundred expanded clones of graft origin. From newly produced T cells came most of the T-cell counts and diversity one year after transplant.

Germline V gene sequence: CDR1 MDHEN, CDR2 SYDVKM. Trimming cost V 3 bases and J 5 bases; bases outside gene matches: 7. The CDR3 runs 15 residues. The origin of this receptor is a girl aged 2 to 10 with congenital amegakaryocytic thrombocytopenia, due to receive a stem cell transplant. The chain carries TRBV28 and TRBJ2-3, with TRBD1 identical over 8 bases. This specimen consisted of PBMCs, obtained before TCRalphabeta/CD19-depleted stem cell transplant. CDR3 DNA sequence: TGTGCCAGCAGTTTCTCAGGGGGCTCGGGAGATACGCAGTATTTT. Protein: CASSFSGGSGDTQYF.